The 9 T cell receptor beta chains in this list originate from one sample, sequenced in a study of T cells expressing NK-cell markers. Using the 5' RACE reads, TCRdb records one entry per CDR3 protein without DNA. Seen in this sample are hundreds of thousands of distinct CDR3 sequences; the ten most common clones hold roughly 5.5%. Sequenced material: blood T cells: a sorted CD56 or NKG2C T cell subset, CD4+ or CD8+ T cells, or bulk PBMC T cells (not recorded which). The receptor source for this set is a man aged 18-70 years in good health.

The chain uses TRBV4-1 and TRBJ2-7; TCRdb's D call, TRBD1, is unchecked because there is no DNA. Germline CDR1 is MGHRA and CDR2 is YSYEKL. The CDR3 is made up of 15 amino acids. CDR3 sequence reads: CASSQDLRGTYEQYF.

This CDR3 is CASSLDGRVGLETQYF. V and J are TRBV5-1 and TRBJ2-5; the TRBD1 assignment by TCRdb is unverifiable without DNA. Looked up from germline, CDR1 is SGHRS and CDR2 is YFSETQ. CDR3 size: 16 residues.

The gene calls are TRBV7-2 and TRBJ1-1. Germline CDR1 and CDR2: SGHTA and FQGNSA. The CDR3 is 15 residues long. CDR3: CASSLEGYTNTEAFF.

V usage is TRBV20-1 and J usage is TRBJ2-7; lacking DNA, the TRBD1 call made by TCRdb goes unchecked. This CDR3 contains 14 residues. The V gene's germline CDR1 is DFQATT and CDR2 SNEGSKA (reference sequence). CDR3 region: CSARVAGQRYEQYF.

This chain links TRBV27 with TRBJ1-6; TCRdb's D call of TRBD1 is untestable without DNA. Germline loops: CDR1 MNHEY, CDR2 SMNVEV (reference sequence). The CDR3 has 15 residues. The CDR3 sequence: CASRLKTGVYSPLHF.

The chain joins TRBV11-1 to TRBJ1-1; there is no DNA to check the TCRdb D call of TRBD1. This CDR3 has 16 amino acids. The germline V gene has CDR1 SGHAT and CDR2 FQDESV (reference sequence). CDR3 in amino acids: CASSLPGGAFDSEAFF.

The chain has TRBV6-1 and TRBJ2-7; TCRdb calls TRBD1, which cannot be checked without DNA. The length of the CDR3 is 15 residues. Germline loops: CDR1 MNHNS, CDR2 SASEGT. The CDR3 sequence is CASRPDRGSSREQYF.

The chain's CDR3 is CASSDIWDTNPYEQYF. The chain joins TRBV5-1 to TRBJ2-7; TCRdb selects TRBD1, and the lack of DNA leaves this call unchecked. The CDR3 extends over 16 amino acids. Germline V gives CDR1 SGHRS, CDR2 YFSETQ.

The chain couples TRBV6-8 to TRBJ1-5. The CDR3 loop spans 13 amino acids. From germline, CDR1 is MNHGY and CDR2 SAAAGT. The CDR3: CASSYGLNQPQHF.